A selection of T cell receptor beta chains follows, all from one sample in a study of PD-1 blockade in classical Hodgkin lymphoma. Only in-frame clones appear in the TCRdb table, and some are missing; sequencing was by immunoSEQ multiplex PCR. The top ten clones hold around 3.9% of a sample with tens of thousands of clones, 94% of them seen once. Input material: peripheral blood mononuclear cells (PBMCs). The receptors here all came from a human donor with classical Hodgkin lymphoma. CDR3s include the opening cysteine and the closing phenylalanine or tryptophan.

v_gene	j_gene	CDR3aa
TRBV5-6	TRBJ1-3	CASSLAGAEGNTIYF
TRBV7-2	TRBJ2-6	CASSLGGAGANVLTF
TRBV7-2	TRBJ2-2	CASTPSGAGGELFF
TRBV30	TRBJ1-1	CAWTPGQGVTAFF
TRBV11-3	TRBJ2-7	CASSLTHEQYF
TRBV5-6	TRBJ1-1	CASTGRITEAFF
TRBV5-6	TRBJ2-2	CASSPGGGSITGELFF
TRBV4-1	TRBJ1-5	CASSQVSLTGTQPQHF
TRBV7-9	TRBJ1-5	CASSLARNQPQHF
TRBV5-6	TRBJ2-3	CASSVYITDTQYF
TRBV7-2	TRBJ2-7	CASSLGGKSFYEQYF
TRBV6-5	TRBJ2-1	CASSYSPGGGDEQFF
TRBV19	TRBJ1-5	CASSRSNQPQHF
TRBV28	TRBJ1-2	CASRFGGGYTF
TRBV6-4	TRBJ2-3	CASSSTSGVSDTQYF
TRBV6-1	TRBJ2-5	CASSERGVRVQEETQYF